The 2 T cell receptor beta chains given below trace back to one sample, sequenced in a study of T cell responses to AZD1222 COVID-19 vaccine. Some clones are missing from TCRdb's copy, which holds only in-frame ones; the method was immunoSEQ multiplex PCR. The sample lists 90,000 to 150,000 clones, around 86% occurring once. The sequencing used peripheral blood, collected 28 days after the second AZD1222 dose. Every receptor here comes from an adult who received the AZD1222 COVID-19 vaccine.

V usage is TRBV3-1 (or the pseudogene TRBV3-2) and J usage is TRBJ1-2, with D perhaps matching TRBD1 (5 bases). Germline lookup yields CDR1 LGHDT and CDR2 YNNKEL (reference sequence). Trimming left V 1 base short and J 6 bases short, with 18 bases between. This CDR3 has 16 amino acids. The CDR3 is CASSQATGTLGDGYTF. The DNA of the CDR3 is TGTGCCAGCAGCCAAGCGACCGGGACTCTAGGTGATGGCTACACCTTC.

V is TRBV5-6 and J is TRBJ1-1, with D unclear. Germline assignment: CDR1 SGHDT and CDR2 YYEEEE. This CDR3 contains 16 residues. Trimming cost V 4 bases and J 1 base, with 17 bases left between them. CDR3 sequence reads: CASSGRVGIRNTEAFF. As DNA, the CDR3 is TGTGCCAGCAGCGGCAGAGTAGGGATTCGGAACACTGAAGCTTTCTTT.